The rows below give T cell receptor beta chains drawn from one sample of a study of blood T cells in healthy people across ages. TCRdb fed the 5' RACE reads into MiXCR, producing one record per CDR3 protein. The sample holds about 1.1 million distinct CDR3 sequences, under 40% seen once. The sequenced sample consisted of blood. These receptors were obtained from a young man in good health. CDR3s include the opening cysteine and the closing phenylalanine or tryptophan. D genes are given only for firm matches.

TRBV7-6 NA CASSLEAGGDGSPLHF
TRBV12-3/TRBV12-4 NA CASSPGHQREKLFF
TRBV28 NA CASSPPPGNLYGYTF
TRBV7-2 TRBD1 CASSLESGTVNQPQHF
TRBV6-2/TRBV6-3 NA CASSYSSREDQPQHF
TRBV5-1 NA CASSLQGRRDTEAFF
TRBV20-1 NA CSARKTGVGYGYTF
TRBV4-3 NA CASKPRAEGNEKLFF
TRBV6-5 NA CASSYPGLAQSSYEQYF
TRBV7-9 NA CASSKNSNTGELFF
TRBV4-3 NA CASSQDIYSASTDTQYF
TRBV10-3 NA CAISRNAVTHEQYF
TRBV20-1 NA CSAAVWEFNYGYTF
TRBV12-3/TRBV12-4 TRBD2 CASTKGLAGNNEQFF
TRBV4-3 NA CASSQDSEGNTKAFF
TRBV20-1 TRBD1 CSALQTGGKLIGYF
TRBV20-1 NA CSARVRTTSNQPQHF
TRBV19 NA CASSNAGSNEKLFF
TRBV12-3/TRBV12-4 NA CASTKQQGGVYGYTF
TRBV20-1 TRBD2 CSASLPGTSFYGEQFF
TRBV29-1 TRBD1 CSVGTGVDGYTF
TRBV15 TRBD2 CATHHSGGGNEQFF